These 30 T cell receptor beta chains were sequenced from one sample in a study of memory CD4+ T cells and cytomegalovirus serostatus (dated by TCRdb to the late 2010s). A FACSAria II was used to sort memory CD4+ T cells, defined as single viable CD3+CD4+CD8-CD45RO+ cells. Libraries were made using the immunoSEQ multiplex PCR assay. What TCRdb holds here is the immuneACCESS table cut down to in-frame rearrangements. Part of the clones is not present; checked against another copy, under half of the missing clones reflect an unresolved V gene, and the others are unexplained. The sample yields approximately 60,000 clones; 70% to 85% were counted once. More than 2.5% of the sample is in the top ten clones. Sequenced: memory CD4+ T cells from blood. The receptor source for this set is an adult in good health and CMV-seropositive.

The V gene is TRBV7-2, the J gene TRBJ1-1; 7 nucleotides agree with TRBD1. V was pared by 5 bases and J by 2 bases, with 5 bases of the junction left unmatched. Germline V CDR1 and CDR2: SGHTA, FQGNSA. CDR3 length equals 14 residues. As DNA, the CDR3 is TGTGCCAGCAGCCCAGGGGGGAGTAACACTGAAGCTTTCTTT. Translating it yields CASSPGGSNTEAFF.

The chain combines TRBV7-9 with TRBJ1-2, with a tentative D call TRBD1 (5 bases). The germline gives CDR1 SEHNR, CDR2 FQNEAQ (reference sequence). The CDR3 length is 12 residues. The V end lost 3 bases, the J end lost 3 bases, and 5 bases lay between the germline ends. The chain's CDR3 is CASSLGDYGYTF. The CDR3 nucleotides read TGTGCCAGCAGCTTGGGGGACTATGGCTACACCTTC.

The rearrangement joins TRBV30 to TRBJ2-5, with 8 bases identical to TRBD2. This CDR3 region has 12 residues. Germline V lookup: CDR1 GTSNPN, CDR2 SVGIG (reference sequence). The CDR3 bases are TGTGCTACGGGAGGGGGGCTGGAGACCCAGTACTTC. Protein: CATGGGLETQYF.

The chain couples TRBV28 to TRBJ2-3; no clear D gene. Trimming removed 5 bases at V and 3 bases at J, with 15 bases between. The germline V gene has CDR1 MDHEN and CDR2 SYDVKM. This CDR3 has 15 residues. The CDR3 region is CASSVLGPGTDTQYF. The CDR3 bases are TGTGCCAGCAGTGTCCTCGGCCCCGGGACAGATACGCAGTATTTT.

This chain connects TRBV7-3 to TRBJ1-1, with TRBD1 matching 7 bases. The CDR3 runs 14 residues. The germline gives CDR1 SGHTA, CDR2 FQGTGA. V dropped 5 bases and J dropped 1; count of bases not matched to a gene: 4. CDR3 sequence reads: CASSPGQANTEAFF. The CDR3 region has the DNA TGTGCCAGCAGCCCTGGACAGGCGAACACTGAAGCTTTCTTT. The full variable domain, with the rest looked up from reference TRBV7-3 and TRBJ1-1, is GAGVSQTPSNKVTEKGKYVELRCDPISGHTALYWYRQSLGQGPEFLIYFQGTGAADDSGLPNDRFFAVRPEGSVSTLKIQRTERGDSAVYLCASSPGQANTEAFFGQGTRLTVV.

The gene calls are TRBV18 and TRBJ2-7, with a possible D match to TRBD1 (6 bases). Germline V lookup: CDR1 KGHSH, CDR2 LQKENI. The CDR3 is made up of 12 amino acids. The CDR3 DNA follows: TGTGCCAGCTCACCAGGGGGACACCAACTTGACGTC. This encodes CASSPGGHQLDV.

V usage is TRBV6-5 and J usage is TRBJ2-2; unclear D gene. CDR3 length: 14 amino acids. The germline V gene encodes CDR1 MNHEY and CDR2 SVGAGI. Trimming cost V 4 bases and J 3 bases, with 9 bases left between them. As DNA, the CDR3 is TGTGCCAGCAGTTCTGGCTATGACACCGGGGAGCTGTTTTTT. Residues: CASSSGYDTGELFF.

The chain carries TRBV5-6 and TRBJ2-5; D gene ambiguous. Germline CDR1 SGHDT, CDR2 YYEEEE. V lost 0 bases to trimming and J lost 5 bases, with 2 bases between them. CDR3 length: 11 residues. The CDR3 bases are TGTGCCAGCAGCTTGGCCGAGACCCAGTACTTC. Protein product: CASSLAETQYF.

The chain employs TRBV25-1 and TRBJ2-7; 7 bases match TRBD1. V dropped 6 bases and J dropped 5; count of bases not matched to a gene: 7. Germline V gene data show CDR1 as MGHDK and CDR2 as SYGVNS. The CDR3 consists of 13 residues. CDR3 in amino acids: CASRLTGSNEQYF. The CDR3 DNA reads as TGTGCCAGCAGACTGACAGGGTCCAACGAGCAGTACTTC.

This clone was detected once. The chain links TRBV6-1 to TRBJ2-1, with D perhaps TRBD1 (6 bases). The CDR3 is 14 amino acids. V was trimmed by 4 bases and J by 7 bases, leaving 14 bases between them. The germline CDR1 and CDR2 sequences are MNHNS and SASEGT. In DNA, the CDR3 is TGTGCCAGCAGTGTTGAAGGGGGAACAAATGAGCAGTTCTTC. This translates into CASSVEGGTNEQFF.

The J gene is TRBJ1-1, the V gene TRBV7-7; TRBD1 is a possible D gene (5 bases). CDR1 SSHAT and CDR2 FNYEAQ come from the germline V gene (reference sequence). Trimming pared 5 bases from V and 11 bases from J, leaving 18 bases between. There are 13 residues in the CDR3. The CDR3 region has the DNA TGTGCCAGCAGCCTAGACAGTAACTCCAGGGCTTTCTTT. Its protein product is CASSLDSNSRAFF.

The V call is TRBV7-2, the J call TRBJ1-1; D is unresolved. There are 14 residues in the CDR3. V was trimmed by 3 bases and J by 6 bases, leaving 14 bases between them. CDR1 and CDR2 (germline): SGHTA, FQGNSA. Here the CDR3 DNA reads TGTGCCAGCAGCTTCTCGTGGCAGTCTGCTGAAGCTTTCTTT. It codes for CASSFSWQSAEAFF.

This chain joins TRBV7-2 and TRBJ2-5, with D possibly TRBD1 on 6 matching bases. The ends were cut back, 5 bases at V and 4 bases at J, with 20 bases in the middle. Germline V CDR1 and CDR2: SGHTA, FQGNSA. CDR3 length: 16 amino acids. The CDR3 DNA is TGTGCCAGCAGCGTACAGGGTAACGGGGCTTCAGAGACCCAGTACTTC. Translated: CASSVQGNGASETQYF.

The V gene is TRBV30, the J gene TRBJ2-1, with 9 positions matching TRBD2. CDR3 length: 15 amino acids. The ends lost 2 bases at V and 6 bases at J; junction bases unmatched: 8. Germline V gives CDR1 GTSNPN, CDR2 SVGIG (reference sequence). The CDR3 sequence is CAWSRPSGMINEQFF. CDR3 in DNA: TGTGCCTGGAGTCGGCCTAGCGGGATGATCAATGAGCAGTTCTTC.

The chain links TRBV19 to TRBJ1-5, with D hard to call. The V gene's germline CDR1 is LNHDA and CDR2 SQIVND (reference sequence). V dropped 4 bases and J dropped 3 bases, with 19 bases sitting between them. This CDR3 comprises 17 residues. CDR3 in amino acids: CASSKGRVGQSNQPQHF. CDR3 nucleotide sequence: TGTGCCAGTAGTAAAGGTCGAGTCGGCCAGTCCAATCAGCCCCAGCATTTT.

This clone came up once. The J gene is TRBJ2-1, the V gene TRBV2, with D possibly being TRBD2 (6 bases). This CDR3 region has 13 residues. Per the germline V gene, CDR1 is SNHLY and CDR2 is FYNNEI. V lost 6 bases and J 6 bases, leaving 12 bases between the germline ends. CDR3 in amino acids: CASSPGEANEQFF. DNA for the CDR3: TGTGCCAGCAGCCCTGGGGAGGCCAATGAGCAGTTCTTC.

The chain links TRBV25-1 to TRBJ2-3; TRBD1 matches 8 bases. The germline CDR1 and CDR2 sequences are MGHDK and SYGVNS. The CDR3 sequence is 18 residues long. After removal of 4 bases from V and 2 bases from J, the junction contained 14 bases not matched to a gene. The CDR3 spells CASSATRQGKEYTDTQYF. The CDR3, as DNA: TGTGCCAGCAGTGCCACCCGACAGGGGAAGGAATACACAGATACGCAGTATTTT.

The chain uses TRBV7-2 and TRBJ1-1; 7 bases are shared with TRBD1. Looked up from germline, CDR1 is SGHTA and CDR2 is FQGNSA. J lost 12 bases, V lost 6 bases, and 10 bases had no gene match. The CDR3 loop spans 12 amino acids. CDR3 loop: CASSKDRFGPFF. The CDR3 region has the DNA TGTGCCAGCAGTAAGGACAGGTTCGGTCCTTTCTTT.

V usage is TRBV10-3 and J usage is TRBJ2-2; D remains ambiguous. Looked up from germline, CDR1 is ENHRY and CDR2 is SYGVKD. The CDR3 is made up of 11 amino acids. V was shortened by 8 bases and J by 4 bases, with 5 bases between the two germline ends. This chain's CDR3 is CAISTTGELFF. DNA of the CDR3: TGTGCCATCTCGACCACCGGGGAGCTGTTTTTT.

This rearrangement joins TRBV7-2 to TRBJ1-1; perhaps TRBD1 as D (5 bases). Between the trimmed V and J ends, which lost 5 bases and 0 bases, there was a span of 10 bases. Germline V gives CDR1 SGHTA, CDR2 FQGNSA. CDR3 length: 14 amino acids. Written as DNA, the CDR3 is TGTGCCAGCAGCCCAGCAGGGCTGAACACTGAAGCTTTCTTT. Its translation: CASSPAGLNTEAFF.

This clone was recorded many times. The chain employs TRBV19 and TRBJ2-4; D gene uncertain. Germline V gives CDR1 LNHDA, CDR2 SQIVND (reference sequence). The V gene lost 9 bases and the J gene lost 16 bases, with 19 bases spanning the gap. The CDR3 totals 11 residues. For the CDR3, the DNA is TGTGCCAGCGGTTCTGCCAGCCATTTATACTTC. This translates into CASGSASHLYF.

This rearrangement joins TRBV6-1 to TRBJ1-3; unclear D gene. V shed 1 base and J shed 1 base, with 5 bases lying between them. Looked up from germline, CDR1 is MNHNS and CDR2 is SASEGT. CDR3 length equals 14 residues. Written as DNA, the CDR3 is TGTGCCAGCAGTGAAGTATTTTCTGGAAACACCATATATTTT. This translates into CASSEVFSGNTIYF.

The rearrangement joins TRBV5-1 to TRBJ1-5; tentative D call: TRBD1 (5 bases). Between the trimmed V and J ends, which lost 0 bases and 4 bases, there was a span of 14 bases. The CDR3 length is 16 residues. Germline V gene lookup returns CDR1 SGHRS and CDR2 YFSETQ. CDR3 in DNA: TGCGCCAGCAGCTTGGGGTTCGGGGACCCGAATCAGCCCCAGCATTTT. It yields the protein CASSLGFGDPNQPQHF.

The chain has TRBV19 and TRBJ2-2; D might be TRBD1 (5 bases). V gave up 8 bases and J gave up 8 bases, with 24 bases separating them. The CDR3 is 16 residues long. CDR1 and CDR2 from the germline V gene are LNHDA and SQIVND (reference sequence). CDR3 region: CASRPAWGSMGGELFF. The DNA of the CDR3 is TGTGCCAGTCGGCCCGCATGGGGCTCGATGGGGGGGGAGCTGTTTTTT. Based on the CDR3 plus reference TRBV19 and TRBJ2-2, the full variable domain is DGGITQSPKYLFRKEGQNVTLSCEQNLNHDAMYWYRQDPGQGLRLIYYSQIVNDFQKGDIAEGYSVSREKKESFPLTVTSAQKNPTAFYLCASRPAWGSMGGELFFGEGSRLTVL.

J is TRBJ1-2 and V is TRBV7-2; D is unclear. Germline lookup yields CDR1 SGHTA and CDR2 FQGNSA. Between the trimmed V and J ends, which lost 5 bases and 4 bases, there was a span of 8 bases. The CDR3 loop spans 12 amino acids. This chain's CDR3 is CASSQDSYGYTF. In DNA form, the CDR3 reads TGTGCCAGCAGCCAAGACTCCTATGGCTACACCTTC.

This clone appeared a single time. The chain recombines TRBV6-5 with TRBJ2-7; D unclear. Germline V gene data show CDR1 as MNHEY and CDR2 as SVGAGI. Trimming cost V 3 bases and J 5 bases, with 5 bases left between them. The CDR3 has 11 amino acids. As DNA, the CDR3 is TGTGCCAGCAGTTATAGAGACGAGCAGTACTTC. Its protein product is CASSYRDEQYF.

There are a few counts of this clone. V and J are TRBV5-1 and TRBJ2-7; 8 bases are a match to TRBD2. J was trimmed by 0 bases and V by 4 bases; bases with no gene match: 9. CDR1 is SGHRS, CDR2 YFSETQ, per germline. This CDR3 is 16 amino acids long. CDR3: CASSPSIGTSSYEQYV. The CDR3 DNA is TGCGCCAGCAGCCCATCAATCGGGACTAGCTCCTACGAGCAGTACGTC.

The rearrangement links TRBV15 to TRBJ1-3; D unclear. Germline CDR1 reads LNHNV; CDR2 reads YYDKDF (reference sequence). The CDR3 length is 14 residues. With 0 bases removed from V and 0 bases from J, the gap between germline ends came to 3 bases. Here the CDR3 DNA reads TGTGCCACCAGCAGAGAGATCTCTGGAAACACCATATATTTT. It yields the protein CATSREISGNTIYF.

The chain employs TRBV5-5 and TRBJ2-7; D gene uncertain. Germline V gives CDR1 SGHKS, CDR2 YYEKEE (reference sequence). The CDR3 has 14 amino acids. Trimming removed 2 bases at V and 2 bases at J, with 11 bases between. The CDR3 reads CASSLLRTTYEQYV. In DNA form, the CDR3 reads TGTGCCAGCAGCTTACTCAGGACGACCTACGAGCAGTACGTC.

The chain combines TRBV5-1 with TRBJ2-5, with 9 bases matching TRBD1. CDR1 SGHRS and CDR2 YFSETQ come from the germline V gene. The CDR3 loop spans 15 amino acids. After removal of 3 bases from V and 0 bases from J, the junction contained 3 bases not matched to a gene. CDR3 nucleotide sequence: TGCGCCAGCAGCTCACAGGGGGCTTACCAAGAGACCCAGTACTTC. Protein sequence: CASSSQGAYQETQYF.